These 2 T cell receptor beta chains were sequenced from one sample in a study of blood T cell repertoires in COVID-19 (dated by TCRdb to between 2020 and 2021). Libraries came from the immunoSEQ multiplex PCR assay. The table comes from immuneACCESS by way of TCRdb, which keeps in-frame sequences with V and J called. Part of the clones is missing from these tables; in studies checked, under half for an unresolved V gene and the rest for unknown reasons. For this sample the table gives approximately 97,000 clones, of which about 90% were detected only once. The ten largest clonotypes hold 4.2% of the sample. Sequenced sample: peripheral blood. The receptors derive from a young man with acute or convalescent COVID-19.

DNA for the CDR3: TGTGCCAGCAGCAAAACAGGGGGTGGCTACACCTTC. Its translation is CASSKTGGGYTF. The chain combines TRBV11-3 with TRBJ1-2, with 8 bases aligning to TRBD1. Trimming took 5 bases from V and 7 from J; bases not matched to a gene: 3. This CDR3 is 12 amino acids long. Germline V lookup: CDR1 SGHNT, CDR2 YENEEA. The full variable domain, with the rest looked up from reference TRBV11-3 and TRBJ1-2, is EAGVVQSPRYKIIEKKQPVAFWCNPISGHNTLYWYLQNLGQGPELLIRYENEEAVDDSQLPKDRFSAERLKGVDSTLKIQPAELGDSAVYLCASSKTGGGYTFGSGTRLTVV.

CDR3 residues: CASTRDSGNTIYF. The DNA for the CDR3 is TGTGCCAGTACCCGGGACTCTGGAAACACCATATATTTT. The chain links TRBV19 to TRBJ1-3; the D is unclear. The germline V gene has CDR1 LNHDA and CDR2 SQIVND (reference sequence). The CDR3 totals 13 residues. The V end lost 7 bases, the J end lost 0 bases, and 7 bases lay between the germline ends.